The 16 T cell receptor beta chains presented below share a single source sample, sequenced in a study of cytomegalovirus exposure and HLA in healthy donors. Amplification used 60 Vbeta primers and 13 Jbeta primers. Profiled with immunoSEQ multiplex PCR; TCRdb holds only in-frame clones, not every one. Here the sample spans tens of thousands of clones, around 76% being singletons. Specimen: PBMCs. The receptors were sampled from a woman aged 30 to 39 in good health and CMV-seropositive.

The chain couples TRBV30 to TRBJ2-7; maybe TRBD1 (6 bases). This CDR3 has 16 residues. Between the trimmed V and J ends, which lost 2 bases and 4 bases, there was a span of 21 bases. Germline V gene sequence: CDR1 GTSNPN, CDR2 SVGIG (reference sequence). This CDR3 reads CAWSSPSLARGYEQYF. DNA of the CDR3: TGTGCCTGGAGTTCGCCCTCGCTAGCCAGGGGATACGAGCAGTACTTC.

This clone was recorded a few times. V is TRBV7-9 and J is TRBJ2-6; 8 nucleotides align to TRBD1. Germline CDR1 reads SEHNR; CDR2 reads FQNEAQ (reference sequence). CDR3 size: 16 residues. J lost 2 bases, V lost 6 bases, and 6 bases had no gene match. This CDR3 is CASSHAGGPGANVLTF. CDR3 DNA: TGTGCCAGCAGTCACGCAGGGGGCCCTGGGGCCAACGTCCTGACTTTC. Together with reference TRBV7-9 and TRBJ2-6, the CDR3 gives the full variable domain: DTGVSQNPRHKITKRGQNVTFRCDPISEHNRLYWYRQTLGQGPEFLTYFQNEAQLEKSRLLSDRFSAERPKGSFSTLEIQRTEQGDSAMYLCASSHAGGPGANVLTFGAGSRLTVL.

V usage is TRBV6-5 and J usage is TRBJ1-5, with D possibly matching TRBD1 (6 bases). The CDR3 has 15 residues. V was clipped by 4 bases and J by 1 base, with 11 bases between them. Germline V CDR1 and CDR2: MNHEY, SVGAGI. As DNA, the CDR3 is TGTGCCAGCAGTTCCCTAGGGGGAAGCAATCAGCCCCAGCATTTT. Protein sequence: CASSSLGGSNQPQHF.

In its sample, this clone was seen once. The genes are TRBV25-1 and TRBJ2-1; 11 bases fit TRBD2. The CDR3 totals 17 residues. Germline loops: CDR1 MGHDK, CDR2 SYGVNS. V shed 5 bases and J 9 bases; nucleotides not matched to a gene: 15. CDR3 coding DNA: TGTGCCAGCAGTCAGCGACTAGCGGGGAGGGGACTCGGTGAGCAGTTCTTC. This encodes CASSQRLAGRGLGEQFF.

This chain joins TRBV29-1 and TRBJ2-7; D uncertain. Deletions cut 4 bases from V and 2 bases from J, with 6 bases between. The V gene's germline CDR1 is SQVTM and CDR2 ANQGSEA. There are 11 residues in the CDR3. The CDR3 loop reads CSVASTYEQYF. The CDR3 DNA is TGCAGCGTTGCCAGTACCTACGAGCAGTACTTC.

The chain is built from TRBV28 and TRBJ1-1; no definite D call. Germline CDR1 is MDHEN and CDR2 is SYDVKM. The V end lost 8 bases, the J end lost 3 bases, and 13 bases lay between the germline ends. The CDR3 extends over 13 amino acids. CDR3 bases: TGTGCCAGCGCTACCGCCCCGGACACTGAAGCTTTCTTT. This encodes CASATAPDTEAFF.

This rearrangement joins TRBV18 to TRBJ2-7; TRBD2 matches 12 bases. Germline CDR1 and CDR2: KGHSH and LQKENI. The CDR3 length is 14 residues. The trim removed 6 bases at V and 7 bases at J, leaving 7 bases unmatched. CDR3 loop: CASSPSGRAGEQYF. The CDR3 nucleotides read TGTGCCAGCTCCCCTAGCGGGAGGGCCGGAGAGCAGTACTTC. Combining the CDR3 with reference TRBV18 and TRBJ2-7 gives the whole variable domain NAGVMQNPRHLVRRRGQEARLRCSPMKGHSHVYWYRQLPEEGLKFMVYLQKENIIDESGMPKERFSAEFPKEGPSILRIQQVVRGDSAAYFCASSPSGRAGEQYFGPGTRLTVT.

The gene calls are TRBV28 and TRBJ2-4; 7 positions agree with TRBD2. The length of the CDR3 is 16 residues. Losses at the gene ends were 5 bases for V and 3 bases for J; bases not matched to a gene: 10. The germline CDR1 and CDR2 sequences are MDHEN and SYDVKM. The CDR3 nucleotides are TGTGCCAGCAGTCCCAGCGGGGTCGGTGGCAAAAACATTCAGTACTTC. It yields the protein CASSPSGVGGKNIQYF. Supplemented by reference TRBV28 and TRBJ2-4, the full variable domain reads DVKVTQSSRYLVKRTGEKVFLECVQDMDHENMFWYRQDPGLGLRLIYFSYDVKMKEKGDIPEGYSVSREKKERFSLILESASTNQTSMYLCASSPSGVGGKNIQYFGAGTRLSVL.

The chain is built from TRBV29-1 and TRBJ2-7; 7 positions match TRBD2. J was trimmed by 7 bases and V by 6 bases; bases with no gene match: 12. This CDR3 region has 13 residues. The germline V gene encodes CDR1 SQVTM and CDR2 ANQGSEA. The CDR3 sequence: CSVRMPGGREQYF. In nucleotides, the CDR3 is TGCAGCGTCCGCATGCCGGGAGGTCGTGAGCAGTACTTC.

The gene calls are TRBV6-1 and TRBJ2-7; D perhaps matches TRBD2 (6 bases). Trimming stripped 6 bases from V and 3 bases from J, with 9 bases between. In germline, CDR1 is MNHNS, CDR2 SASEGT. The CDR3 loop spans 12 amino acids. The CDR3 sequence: CASRRDFYEQYF. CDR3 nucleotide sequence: TGTGCCAGCAGGCGGGACTTCTACGAGCAGTACTTC.

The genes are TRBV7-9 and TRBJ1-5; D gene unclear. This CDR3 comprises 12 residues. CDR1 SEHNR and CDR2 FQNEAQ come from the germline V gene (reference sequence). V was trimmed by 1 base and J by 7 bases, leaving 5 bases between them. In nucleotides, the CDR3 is TGTGCCAGCAGCTTAGGGAGGCAGCCCCAGCATTTT. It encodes CASSLGRQPQHF.

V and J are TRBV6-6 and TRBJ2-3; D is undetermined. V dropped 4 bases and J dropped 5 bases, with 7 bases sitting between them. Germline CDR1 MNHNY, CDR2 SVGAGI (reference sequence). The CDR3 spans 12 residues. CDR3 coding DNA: TGTGCCAGCAGTTCCGGTGGAGATACGCAGTATTTT. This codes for CASSSGGDTQYF.

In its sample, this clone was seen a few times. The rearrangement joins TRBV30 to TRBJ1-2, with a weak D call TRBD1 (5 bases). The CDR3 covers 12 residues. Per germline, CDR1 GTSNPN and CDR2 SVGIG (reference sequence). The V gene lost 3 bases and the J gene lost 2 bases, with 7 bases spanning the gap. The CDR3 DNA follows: TGTGCCTGGAGGACAGACAACTATGGCTACACCTTC. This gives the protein CAWRTDNYGYTF. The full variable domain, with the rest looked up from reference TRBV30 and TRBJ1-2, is SQTIHQWPATLVQPVGSPLSLECTVEGTSNPNLYWYRQAAGRGLQLLFYSVGIGQISSEVPQNLSASRPQDRQFILSSKKLLLSDSGFYLCAWRTDNYGYTFGSGTRLTVV.

CDR3 sequence: CASSLGGGEVGYGYTF. The CDR3 coding sequence is TGTGCCAGCAGCCTCGGAGGGGGGGAGGTAGGGTATGGCTACACCTTC. This sequence joins TRBV4-2 and TRBJ1-2; maybe TRBD1 (6 bases). Trimming stripped 4 bases from V and 5 bases from J, with 20 bases between. This CDR3 is 16 amino acids long. The V gene's germline CDR1 is LGHNA and CDR2 YNFKEQ.

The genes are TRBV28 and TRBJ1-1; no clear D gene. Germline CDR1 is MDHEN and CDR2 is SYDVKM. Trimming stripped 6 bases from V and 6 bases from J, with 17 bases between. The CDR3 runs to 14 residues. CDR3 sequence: CASSLSRGSAEAFF. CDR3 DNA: TGTGCCAGCAGCCTTAGTCGAGGGAGCGCTGAAGCTTTCTTT.

The CDR3 nucleotides read TGTGCCAGTAGTATGACAGGGTACGAGCAGTACTTC. Protein product: CASSMTGYEQYF. The gene calls are TRBV19 and TRBJ2-7, with 7 bases identical to TRBD1. CDR1 is LNHDA and CDR2 is SQIVND in the germline V gene (reference sequence). This CDR3 contains 12 residues. V shed 3 bases and J 4 bases; nucleotides not matched to a gene: 0.